This record concerns one T cell receptor beta chain sequence. This receptor's antigen is unknown. No much larger clone is present one base from it, and per-base qualities are unavailable. The cohort consisted of 600 or so healthy bone marrow donors. All cohort members were sampled while nominally healthy, although unrecorded immune exposures were likely present. The donor was CMV seropositive and belonged to the group of about 290 seropositive cohort members. A peripheral blood sample was provided by each donor, and peripheral blood mononuclear cells were used for TCR beta sequencing. Genomic DNA was extracted from the blood cell samples with the Qiagen DNeasy Blood Extraction Kit. This sample was taken from a study of cytomegalovirus exposure and HLA in healthy donors listed by TCRdb under 2017. Notes on the research overall: According to an earlier analysis of 587 of the donors, some 180 million T cells yielded roughly 110 million unique TCR beta sequences and around 300 Gb of sequence data. A handful of DR-DQ haplotypes were handled as single units for association and clustering because linkage in the cohort was strong. A later analysis re-examined previously published TCR beta repertoires from hundreds of donors and added high-resolution HLA genotyping to investigate patterns of TCR occurrence. All discovery cohort repertoires had been generated using a single sequencing platform. The number of typed donors differed by locus: about 629-640 for A, B, C, DRB1 and DQB1; approximately 530 for DQA1; over 600 for DPA1; and roughly 490 for DPB1. Rather than drawing on any new phenotypic data, the later analysis identified candidate immune exposures from TCR beta sequences and the way those sequences occurred across donors. Alongside the repertoire data, information on donor age, sex, ethnicity and CMV serostatus was compiled. Among the roughly 400 genotyped donors, around 81% belonged to the genetic ancestry cluster associated with self-reported Caucasian donors. Along with the approximately 700-subject first cohort, a separate validation cohort of over 90 different subjects was used. Approximately 300 gigabases of sequencing data and approximately 84 million unique TCR sequences were included in an early release covering over 600 HLA-typed donors. An earlier analysis of 587 of the donors applied high-throughput TCR beta sequencing to assess whether each TCR beta V gene segment acted as functional or pseudogenic. The aim of the study was to test whether cataloging public T cell receptors could identify signatures of past pathogen exposure. The study profiled the T cell repertoires of around 700 subjects by immunosequencing and related them to cytomegalovirus serostatus. In a later genetic analysis, genome-wide SNP genotypes for about 55% of the roughly 670 donors were used, and that subset was treated as a discovery cohort. Class I and class II HLA loci were covered by the typing at four-digit resolution. High-throughput TCR immunosequencing, statistical association of individual TCRs with disease status, and machine learning were combined to predict cytomegalovirus infection status. Among roughly 400 genotyped donors of the cohort, an average of around 240,000 unique TCR beta nucleotide sequences was sequenced per donor, of which roughly 18% were non-productive. What the study reported, not specific to this receptor: Cytomegalovirus status was reported to be diagnosed by the classifier with high specificity and sensitivity in both the original and validation cohorts. Because HLA typing was unavailable for some donors at each locus, only the typed subset was used in association tests. A total of fewer than 200 TCR beta chains were listed by the study as associated with cytomegalovirus. Sequencing depth was assumed to be roughly uniform across donors in the presence/absence analyses, though that assumption may not hold. In a later analysis, some 17,000 TCR beta sequences were associated with specific HLA alleles at a false discovery rate of 0.05. A further reported finding was that TCR beta sequences accurately predicted the HLA-A and HLA-B alleles for most subjects in the first cohort. An association between a missense DCLRE1C variant and V-gene and J-gene trimming of TCR beta chains was found in a later genetic analysis and replicated in an independent cohort. A later analysis found that HLA-associated TCR beta chains were more clonally expanded and had lower generation probabilities than equally common non-associated chains. A later analysis reported that several top co-occurrence clusters appeared linked to parvovirus B19, influenza, CMV and Epstein-Barr virus. In a later analysis, the rate of TCR association differed among HLA loci, with DRB1 alleles having the most associated TCRs and HLA-C alleles having the fewest. Correlated functional status among segregating V segments might reflect linkage disequilibrium, but an unknown experimental factor could not be ruled out. A cluster of highly shared sequence variants was judged likely to represent a technical artifact of the sequencing pipeline. Compared with the 666-donor mean, donors in an Asian-associated ancestry cluster had fewer N-insertions in productive TCRs, according to a later genetic analysis. Broadly in line with IMGT annotations, most TCR beta V segments showed up in productive rearrangements about 87% or about 30% of the time in an earlier analysis of about 500 of the donors. It was suggested by the authors that the approach could potentially be generalized to other disease states and immunological phenotypes. CMV serostatus was the only immune exposure information available for the cohort. Most CMV-associated TCR beta chains appeared to be HLA-restricted in a later analysis, and the HLA associations seemed to be driven largely by CMV exposure. Because counts were too low, some 16 rarely observed V segments, including chromosome 9 orphons, were excluded from the earlier analysis of under 650 of the donors. In this cohort, only TCR beta chains were sequenced, and detectable features were limited by the absence of alpha or paired-chain data. Three of the identified cytomegalovirus-associated TCR beta chains were confirmed in vitro to be specific for cytomegalovirus antigens. Some IMGT-functional V segments, including TRBV6-2 and TRBV6-3, could not be distinguished by the 87-base-pair reads and were therefore excluded. While some public TCRs were present in many individuals, most TCR sequences turned up only very rarely across donors. When HLA alleles, especially DR and DQ, strongly co-occurred, attributing TCR associations to individual alleles was difficult.

The library was produced with the immunoSEQ multiplex PCR assay. For the multiplex PCR, a mixture combining 60 forward primers for TCR Vbeta segments and 13 reverse primers for TCR Jbeta segments was used. The CDR3 region of rearranged TCR beta genes was amplified from genomic DNA by a multiplex PCR assay. On the Illumina HiSeq System, the amplified TCR beta libraries were sequenced as 87-base-pair reads. In the authors' own workflow: A later analysis tallied tens of millions of unique TCR beta chains across the 666 repertoires, and around 10 million of those chains were shared by two or more donors. Raw reads were error-corrected and collapsed into unique sequences by a nearest-neighbor algorithm in which closely related sequences were merged to remove PCR and sequencing errors. Alignment of CDR3 sequences to IMGT reference sequences was used to assign V, D and J gene segments. For a sequence to be retained, a match of at least six nucleotides was required to both a V gene segment and a J gene segment. A rearrangement counted as productive if the CDR3 had no stop codons and remained in frame with V and J, and every other rearrangement counted as non-productive. CDR3 was defined by IMGT convention, running from the second conserved V-encoded cysteine to the conserved J-encoded phenylalanine. Sequences without an unambiguous match to a single V gene segment were excluded from the earlier analysis of approximately 560 of the donors. In an earlier analysis of some 590 of the donors, a V segment was called functional when productive rearrangements were above 56.7%, and segregating when the standard deviation between donors exceeded 5%. To diagnose cytomegalovirus status from the catalog of TCR beta chain sequences, a statistical classification framework was built. In a later analysis, V and J genes were assigned by comparing TCR nucleotide sequences against IMGT/GENE-DB human TR gene sequences. A later analysis assigned CDR3 sequences and most-parsimonious VDJ recombination scenarios with the TCRdist pipeline. In a later analysis, every TCR beta chain was defined by the combination of its CDR3 amino acid sequence and its V-gene family, and reads without a unique V-gene family were dropped. To address suspected cross-contamination and a sequencing artifact, a later analysis removed roughly 580 highly shared, low-generation-probability nucleotide sequences. In a later analysis, a clonal expansion index was calculated for each public chain from normalized within-repertoire ranks of inferred template counts. In a later analysis, generation probabilities were computed using a VDJ recombination model fitted to out-of-frame rearrangements, and the results were checked against IGoR. Hypergeometric tests were used in a later analysis to score TCR-TCR, TCR-HLA and TCR-CMV co-occurrence, with a repertoire-size bias correction applied to the TCR pairs. False discovery rates were estimated in a later analysis by permuting HLA or CMV assignments 20 times. In a later analysis, co-occurring TCRs were grouped using DBSCAN, with TCRdist sequence similarity added in when clustering inside HLA-allele-positive subsets. Repertoires with fewer than 30,000 or more than 120,000 public chains, plus five repertoires with anomalous nucleotide sharing, were excluded from co-occurrence clustering. Not all clones reach the TCRdb copy of this immuneACCESS table, which keeps in-frame sequences only. Checked studies attribute under half of the gap to unresolved V genes and leave the rest unexplained. That table is the source of V, J and clone size, and D and trimming were worked out from the DNA. In all, the sample holds roughly 180,000 clones, and more than 65% of those were seen once. The ten biggest clones cover around 1.4% of the sample.

Trimmed from V: 4 bases; trimmed from J: 4 bases; junction bases lacking a gene match: 8. The CDR3 measures 16 amino acids from cysteine to phenylalanine. This entry keeps only the CDR3 DNA: 48 bases, framed from base 1. CDR1 and CDR2 are read off the germline V gene as SGHRS and YFSETQ. Recombination linked TRBV5-1 to TRBJ2-6; 7 central bases correspond to TRBD1. The sample taken for sequencing was PBMCs. This receptor was obtained from a girl between 10 and 17 years old in good health and CMV-seropositive. The bases are TGCGCCAGCAGCCCCGGGACAGCGGTAGGGGCCAACGTCCTGACTTTC. It translates as CASSPGTAVGANVLTF.